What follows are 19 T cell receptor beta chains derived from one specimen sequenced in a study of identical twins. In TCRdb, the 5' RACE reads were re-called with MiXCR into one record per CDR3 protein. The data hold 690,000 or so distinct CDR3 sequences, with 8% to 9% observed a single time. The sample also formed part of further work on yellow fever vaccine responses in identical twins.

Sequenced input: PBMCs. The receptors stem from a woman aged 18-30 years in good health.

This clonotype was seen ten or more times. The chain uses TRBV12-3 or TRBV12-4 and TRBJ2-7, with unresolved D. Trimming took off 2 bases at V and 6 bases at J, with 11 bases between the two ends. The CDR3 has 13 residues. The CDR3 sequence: CASSLNGGAEQYF. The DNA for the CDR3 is TGTGCCAGCAGTTTAAACGGCGGCGCCGAGCAGTACTTC.

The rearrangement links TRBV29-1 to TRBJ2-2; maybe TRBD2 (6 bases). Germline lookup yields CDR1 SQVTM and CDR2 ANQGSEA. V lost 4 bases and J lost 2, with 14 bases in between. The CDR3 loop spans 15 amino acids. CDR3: CSVVLEGSNTGELFF. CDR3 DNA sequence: TGCAGCGTTGTTCTGGAGGGGAGTAACACCGGGGAGCTGTTTTTT.

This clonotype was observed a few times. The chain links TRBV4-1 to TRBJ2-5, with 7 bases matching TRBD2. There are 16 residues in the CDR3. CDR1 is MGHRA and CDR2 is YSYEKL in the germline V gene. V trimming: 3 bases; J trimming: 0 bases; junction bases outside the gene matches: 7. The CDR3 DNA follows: TGCGCCAGCAGCCAGGAGAGCGGGACGTACCAAGAGACCCAGTACTTC. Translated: CASSQESGTYQETQYF.

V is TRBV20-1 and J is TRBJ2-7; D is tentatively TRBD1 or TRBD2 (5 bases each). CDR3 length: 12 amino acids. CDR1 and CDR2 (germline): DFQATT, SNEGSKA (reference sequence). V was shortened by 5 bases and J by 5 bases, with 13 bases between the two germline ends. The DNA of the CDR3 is TGCAGTGCTGGGAGACAGTCCCACGAGCAGTACTTC. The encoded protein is CSAGRQSHEQYF.

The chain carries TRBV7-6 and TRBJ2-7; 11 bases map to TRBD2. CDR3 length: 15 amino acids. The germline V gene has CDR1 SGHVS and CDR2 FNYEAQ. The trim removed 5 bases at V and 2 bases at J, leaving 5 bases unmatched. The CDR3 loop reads CASSRGLAGTYEQYF. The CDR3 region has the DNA TGTGCCAGCAGCCGAGGACTAGCGGGCACCTACGAGCAGTACTTC.

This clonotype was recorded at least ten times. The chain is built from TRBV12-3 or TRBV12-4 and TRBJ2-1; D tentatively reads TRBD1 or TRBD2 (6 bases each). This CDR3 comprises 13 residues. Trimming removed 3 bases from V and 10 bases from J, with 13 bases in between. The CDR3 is CASSLDRGEEQFF. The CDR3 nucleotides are TGTGCCAGCAGTTTGGATAGGGGGGAGGAGCAGTTCTTC.

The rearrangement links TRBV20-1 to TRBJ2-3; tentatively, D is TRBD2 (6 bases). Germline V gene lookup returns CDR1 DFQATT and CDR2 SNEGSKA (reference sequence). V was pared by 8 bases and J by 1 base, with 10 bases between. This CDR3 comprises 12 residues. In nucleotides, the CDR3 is TGCAGTCCAACGGGGGGCACAGATACGCAGTATTTT. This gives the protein CSPTGGTDTQYF.

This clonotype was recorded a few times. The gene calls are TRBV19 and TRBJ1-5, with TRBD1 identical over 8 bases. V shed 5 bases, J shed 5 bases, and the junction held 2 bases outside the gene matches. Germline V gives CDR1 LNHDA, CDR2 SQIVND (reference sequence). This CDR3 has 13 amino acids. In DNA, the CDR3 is TGTGCCAGTAGTCAGGGGGCGCATCAGCCCCAGCATTTT. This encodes CASSQGAHQPQHF.

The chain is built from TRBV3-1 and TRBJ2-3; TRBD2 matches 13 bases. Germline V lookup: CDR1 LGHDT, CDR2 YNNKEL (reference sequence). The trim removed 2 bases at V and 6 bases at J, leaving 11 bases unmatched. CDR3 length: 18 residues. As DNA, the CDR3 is TGTGCCAGCAGCCAAAACACGGGACTAGCGGGGTCGGTGGATACGCAGTATTTT. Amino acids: CASSQNTGLAGSVDTQYF.

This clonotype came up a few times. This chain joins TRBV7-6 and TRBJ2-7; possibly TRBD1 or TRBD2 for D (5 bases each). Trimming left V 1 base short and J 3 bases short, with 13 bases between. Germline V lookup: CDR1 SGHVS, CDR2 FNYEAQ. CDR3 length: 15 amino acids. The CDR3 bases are TGTGCCAGCAGCTTAGGGGGGAATCCGAACTACGAGCAGTACTTC. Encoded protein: CASSLGGNPNYEQYF.

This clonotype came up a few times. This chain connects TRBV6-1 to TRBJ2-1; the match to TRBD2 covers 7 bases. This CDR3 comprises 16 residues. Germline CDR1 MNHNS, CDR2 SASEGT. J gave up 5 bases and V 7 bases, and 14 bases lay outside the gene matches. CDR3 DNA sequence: TGTGCCAGCACCAAGTACCTCGGGGGGTTGGACAATGAGCAGTTCTTC. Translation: CASTKYLGGLDNEQFF.

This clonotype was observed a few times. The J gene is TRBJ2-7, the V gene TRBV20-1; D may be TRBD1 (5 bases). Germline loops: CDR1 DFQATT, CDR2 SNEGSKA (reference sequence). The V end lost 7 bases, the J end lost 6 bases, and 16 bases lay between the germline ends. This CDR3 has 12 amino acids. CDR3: CSGGDPKGEQYF. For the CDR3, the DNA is TGCAGTGGGGGCGATCCAAAGGGCGAGCAGTACTTC.

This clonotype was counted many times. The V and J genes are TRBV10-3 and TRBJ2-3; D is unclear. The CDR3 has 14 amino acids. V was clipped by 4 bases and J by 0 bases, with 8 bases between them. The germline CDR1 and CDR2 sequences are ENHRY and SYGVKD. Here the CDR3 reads CAISGFMSTDTQYF. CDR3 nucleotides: TGTGCCATCAGTGGTTTTATGAGCACAGATACGCAGTATTTT.

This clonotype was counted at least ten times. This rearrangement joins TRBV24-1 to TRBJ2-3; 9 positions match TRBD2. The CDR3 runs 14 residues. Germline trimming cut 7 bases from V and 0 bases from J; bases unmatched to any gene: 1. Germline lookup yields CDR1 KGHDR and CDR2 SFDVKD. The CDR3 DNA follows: TGTGCCACCAGGACTAGCGGTAGCACAGATACGCAGTATTTT. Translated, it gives CATRTSGSTDTQYF.

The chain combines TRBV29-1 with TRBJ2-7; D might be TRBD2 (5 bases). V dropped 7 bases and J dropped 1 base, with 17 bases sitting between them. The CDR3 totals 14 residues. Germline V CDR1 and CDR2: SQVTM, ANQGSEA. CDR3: CSASIGLMSYEQYF. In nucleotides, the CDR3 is TGCAGCGCCTCCATTGGACTCATGTCCTACGAGCAGTACTTC.

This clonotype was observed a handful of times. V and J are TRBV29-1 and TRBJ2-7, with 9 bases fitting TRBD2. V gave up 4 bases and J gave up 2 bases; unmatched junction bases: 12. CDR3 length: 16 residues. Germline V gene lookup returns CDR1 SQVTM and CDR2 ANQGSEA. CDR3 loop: CSVVGPAGGRTYEQYF. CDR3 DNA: TGCAGCGTTGTAGGCCCGGCGGGAGGGAGAACCTACGAGCAGTACTTC.

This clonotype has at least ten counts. The CDR3 DNA is TGTGCCAGCAGCCGGACCGGGACAGGGGGATCCAATCAGCCCCAGCATTTT. Translation: CASSRTGTGGSNQPQHF. The chain recombines TRBV7-9 with TRBJ1-5; 11 nucleotides align to TRBD1. The CDR3 sequence is 17 residues long. The germline CDR1 and CDR2 sequences are SEHNR and FQNEAQ (reference sequence). V was clipped by 5 bases and J by 3 bases; unmatched bases: 9.

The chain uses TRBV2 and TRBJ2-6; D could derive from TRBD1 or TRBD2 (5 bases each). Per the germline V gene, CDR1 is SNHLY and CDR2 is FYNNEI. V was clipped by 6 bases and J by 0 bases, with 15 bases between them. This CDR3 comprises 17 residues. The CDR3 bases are TGTGCCAGCAGACGGGACGCCATACCCTCTGGGGCCAACGTCCTGACTTTC. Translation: CASRRDAIPSGANVLTF.

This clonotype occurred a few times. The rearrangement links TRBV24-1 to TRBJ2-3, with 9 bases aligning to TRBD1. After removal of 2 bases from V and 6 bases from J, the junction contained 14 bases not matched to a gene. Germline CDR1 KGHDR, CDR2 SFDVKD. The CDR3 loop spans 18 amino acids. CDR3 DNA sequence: TGTGCCACCAGTGATTGGACAGGGGCCCGTATAGAGCACGATACGCAGTATTTT. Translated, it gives CATSDWTGARIEHDTQYF.